These 5 T cell receptor beta chains originate from one sample sequenced in a study of Ad26.COV2.S vaccination and SARS-CoV-2 variants. The method was immunoSEQ multiplex PCR; TCRdb's version includes in-frame clones alone and lacks a portion of them. The data hold fewer than 500,000 clones, with around 91% observed a single time. Treatment meaning: approximately 18 received Ad26.COV2.S at low or high dose, single or two shots; several received placebo; per-sample allocation not given. Repertoires come from day 63 after the first vaccine or placebo injection. The source was peripheral blood, collected in a trial of Ad26.COV2.S vaccine versus placebo. Receptors originate from a person aged 18-60 years who received the Ad26.COV2.S COVID-19 vaccine or a placebo.

The gene calls are TRBV7-9 and TRBJ1-1, with a tentative D call TRBD1 (5 bases). The V gene's germline CDR1 is SEHNR and CDR2 FQNEAQ (reference sequence). V was cut by 1 base and J by 1 base, with 10 bases left in between. There are 15 residues in the CDR3. The DNA of the CDR3 is TGTGCCAGCAGCTTAGAGTTCGGGGGGAACACTGAAGCTTTCTTT. Translation gives CASSLEFGGNTEAFF.

V is TRBV28 and J is TRBJ1-5; unclear D gene. V lost 8 bases and J 0 bases, leaving 8 bases between the germline ends. Germline values: CDR1 MDHEN, CDR2 SYDVKM. The CDR3 contains 13 residues. The CDR3: CASDYNSNQPQHF. The CDR3 bases are TGTGCCAGCGATTATAATAGCAATCAGCCCCAGCATTTT.

The chain uses TRBV10-2 and TRBJ2-5, with D maybe TRBD1 (6 bases). The V and J ends lost 9 bases and 4 bases respectively, with 18 bases between them. Germline CDR1 is WSHSY and CDR2 is SAAADI. CDR3 size: 14 residues. The CDR3 nucleotides are TGCGCCAGTGCCGGGACACCAGGGGCAGAGACCCAGTACTTC. It yields the protein CASAGTPGAETQYF.

The chain has TRBV7-6 and TRBJ1-3, with D tentatively TRBD1 (6 bases). This CDR3 region has 18 residues. Trimming shortened V by 0 bases and J by 1 base, and 16 bases separated the two germline ends. CDR1 is SGHVS, CDR2 FNYEAQ, per germline. The CDR3 nucleotides read TGTGCCAGCAGCTTAGCATATGGGGGGGGCGCATCTGGAAACACCATATATTTT. Translated, it gives CASSLAYGGGASGNTIYF.

This chain connects TRBV7-2 to TRBJ2-2; D ambiguous. V was clipped by 4 bases and J by 6 bases, with 9 bases between them. Germline V gene lookup returns CDR1 SGHTA and CDR2 FQGNSA. The CDR3 is made up of 13 amino acids. CDR3 protein: CASSSYSPGELFF. CDR3 coding DNA: TGTGCCAGCAGCTCCTATAGCCCCGGGGAGCTGTTTTTT.